This entry lists 23 T cell receptor beta chains sequenced from one sample in a study of neurological immune-mediated disorders. One entry per CDR3 protein results from TCRdb running MiXCR on the 5' RACE reads. The profile shows about 46,000 distinct CDR3 sequences, less than 5% of them singletons. Material: PBMCs. The receptors here all came from a woman between 55 and 75 years old with multiple sclerosis.

This clonotype was seen repeatedly, ten times or more. The chain uses TRBV7-9 and TRBJ2-4; 7 nucleotides match TRBD1. The V gene's germline CDR1 is SEHNR and CDR2 FQNEAQ (reference sequence). V shed 5 bases and J 7 bases; nucleotides not matched to a gene: 11. The CDR3 contains 15 residues. Here the CDR3 DNA reads TGTGCCAGCAGCGACCCACAGGGGTTCGGGAACATTCAGTACTTC. Translation: CASSDPQGFGNIQYF. Full variable domain (remainder filled in from reference TRBV7-9 and TRBJ2-4): DTGVSQNPRHKITKRGQNVTFRCDPISEHNRLYWYRQTLGQGPEFLTYFQNEAQLEKSRLLSDRFSAERPKGSFSTLEIQRTEQGDSAMYLCASSDPQGFGNIQYFGAGTRLSVL.

This clonotype was recorded many times. The V call is TRBV7-3, the J call TRBJ2-5; TRBD1 is a possible D gene (5 bases). CDR3 length: 13 residues. Between the trimmed V and J ends, which lost 4 bases and 5 bases, there was a span of 11 bases. The germline V gene encodes CDR1 SGHTA and CDR2 FQGTGA. The CDR3 DNA reads as TGTGCCAGCAGCTCATCAGCAGGGGAGACCCAGTACTTC. Translated: CASSSSAGETQYF. Based on the CDR3 plus reference TRBV7-3 and TRBJ2-5, the full variable domain is GAGVSQTPSNKVTEKGKYVELRCDPISGHTALYWYRQSLGQGPEFLIYFQGTGAADDSGLPNDRFFAVRPEGSVSTLKIQRTERGDSAVYLCASSSSAGETQYFGPGTRLLVL.

This clonotype was observed at least ten times. The chain has TRBV10-3 and TRBJ1-4; 9 bases map to TRBD1. CDR1 and CDR2 from the germline V gene are ENHRY and SYGVKD. The CDR3 spans 14 residues. V lost 5 bases and J lost 5; bases outside the gene matches: 3. The CDR3 DNA is TGTGCCATCAGTACCGGGACAGGGAATGAAAAACTGTTTTTT. It specifies CAISTGTGNEKLFF.

This clonotype came up many times. This chain links TRBV10-3 with TRBJ2-5; 10 bases fit TRBD1. V lost 10 bases, J lost 5 bases, and 7 bases stayed unmatched. The CDR3 extends over 13 amino acids. The germline gives CDR1 ENHRY, CDR2 SYGVKD. CDR3 sequence (DNA): TGTGCCACAGGACAGGGGGATTGGGAGACCCAGTACTTC. Amino acids: CATGQGDWETQYF.

Many counts were recorded for this clonotype. The J gene is TRBJ2-5, the V gene TRBV20-1; 9 bases align to TRBD2. Unmatched junction bases numbered 15, after V lost 6 bases and J lost 4 bases. Germline lookup yields CDR1 DFQATT and CDR2 SNEGSKA (reference sequence). The CDR3 is 16 residues long. This chain's CDR3 is CSANLLAGAYSETQYF. The CDR3, as DNA: TGCAGTGCCAACTTATTAGCGGGAGCTTATTCAGAGACCCAGTACTTC.

This clonotype has a count of ten or more. The chain carries TRBV3-1 and TRBJ1-5, with TRBD1 matching 7 bases. The CDR3 spans 15 residues. Germline CDR1 and CDR2: LGHDT and YNNKEL (reference sequence). The junction had 11 bases not matched to a gene; V was cut back by 4 bases and J by 8 bases. CDR3 in DNA: TGTGCCAGCAGCCGACAGACAGGGAGTAATGAGCCCCAGCATTTT. Translated, it gives CASSRQTGSNEPQHF.

This clonotype was picked up many times. The V and J genes are TRBV7-6 and TRBJ1-4; TRBD1 is a possible D gene (5 bases). The length of the CDR3 is 13 residues. The V end was cut by 1 base, the J end by 10 bases, with 10 bases between. CDR1 SGHVS and CDR2 FNYEAQ come from the germline V gene. The CDR3 region has the DNA TGTGCCAGCAGCTTAGGAGCAGGGAGAAAACTGTTTTTT. Translation gives CASSLGAGRKLFF. Drawing the rest from reference TRBV7-6 and TRBJ1-4, the complete variable domain is GAGVSQSPRYKVTKRGQDVALRCDPISGHVSLYWYRQALGQGPEFLTYFNYEAQQDKSGLPNDRFSAERPEGSISTLTIQRTEQRDSAMYRCASSLGAGRKLFFGSGTQLSVL.

There are many counts of this clonotype. The chain carries TRBV20-1 and TRBJ1-1; 9 bases line up with TRBD1. Germline V lookup: CDR1 DFQATT, CDR2 SNEGSKA (reference sequence). V lost 5 bases to trimming and J lost 4 bases; unmatched junction nucleotides: 2. This CDR3 spans 12 amino acids. The CDR3 coding sequence is TGCAGTGCTCGACAGGGGGTCACTGAAGCTTTCTTT. Its translation is CSARQGVTEAFF.

This clonotype was detected many times. V gene TRBV9 combines with J gene TRBJ2-3; D gene uncertain. The germline V gene has CDR1 SGDLS and CDR2 YYNGEE. Trimming pared 0 bases from V and 0 bases from J, leaving 5 bases between. This CDR3 is 14 amino acids long. The CDR3 DNA reads TGTGCCAGCAGCGTAGCCCACAGCACAGATACGCAGTATTTT. This sequence encodes CASSVAHSTDTQYF.

This clonotype was found a few times. At one boundary the junction diverges from the germline segment, which might be a read error. The chain joins TRBV9 to TRBJ1-5, with a tentative D call TRBD1 (6 bases). The CDR3 loop spans 12 amino acids. The germline gives CDR1 SGDLS, CDR2 YYNGEE. The DNA for the CDR3 is TGTGCCAGCAGCGTAGGAACAGGGCCCCAGAATTTT. Amino acid sequence: CASSVGTGPQNF.

This clonotype was seen ten or more times. J is TRBJ2-5 and V is TRBV20-1; D unresolved. CDR1 and CDR2 from the germline V gene are DFQATT and SNEGSKA (reference sequence). The CDR3 has 14 residues. V was pared by 3 bases and J by 5 bases, with 16 bases between. CDR3 sequence reads: CSARSPIAQETQYF. The CDR3, as DNA: TGCAGTGCTAGGTCCCCAATAGCCCAGGAGACCCAGTACTTC.

This clonotype was detected many times. The V gene is TRBV2, the J gene TRBJ2-7; the match to TRBD1 covers 8 bases. The CDR3 contains 14 residues. CDR1 is SNHLY and CDR2 is FYNNEI in the germline V gene. The trim removed 4 bases at V and 5 bases at J, leaving 7 bases unmatched. The CDR3 bases are TGTGCCAGCAGTGTACGGACAGGGAGGCACGAGCAGTACTTC. Translated, it gives CASSVRTGRHEQYF.

This clonotype has at least ten counts. The genes are TRBV9 and TRBJ2-1; TRBD1 might be the D (7 bases). Deletions cut 6 bases from V and 4 bases from J, with 14 bases between. This CDR3 is 14 amino acids long. The V gene's germline CDR1 is SGDLS and CDR2 YYNGEE. The CDR3 is CASNYGGQYNEQFF. The CDR3 nucleotides are TGTGCCAGCAACTACGGGGGACAGTACAATGAGCAGTTCTTC.

This clonotype has a handful of counts. At one end, the junction sequence differs from germline, possibly due to a read error. The rearrangement uses TRBV7-2 and TRBJ1-6, with TRBD1 matching over 8 bases. Germline V gene data show CDR1 as SGHTA and CDR2 as FQGNSA. This CDR3 spans 15 amino acids. The CDR3 sequence: CASSLLGQGASPLNF. In nucleotides, the CDR3 is TGTGCCAGCAGCTTACTAGGACAGGGTGCTTCACCCCTCAACTTT.

This clonotype was detected ten times or more. This chain joins TRBV12-3 or TRBV12-4 and TRBJ2-7, with D uncertain. V was clipped by 6 bases and J by 1 base, with 10 bases between them. The CDR3 has 13 amino acids. This chain's CDR3 is CASRILGSYEQYF. In nucleotides, the CDR3 is TGTGCCAGCAGAATCCTAGGGTCCTACGAGCAGTACTTC.

This clonotype was seen repeatedly, ten times or more. The V and J genes are TRBV5-1 and TRBJ1-1, with D possibly matching TRBD1 (6 bases). With 3 bases removed from V and 6 bases from J, the gap between germline ends came to 18 bases. Germline values: CDR1 SGHRS, CDR2 YFSETQ. The length of the CDR3 is 15 residues. The CDR3 loop reads CASSWGGGSSAEAFF. Here the CDR3 DNA reads TGCGCCAGCAGCTGGGGCGGGGGCTCCTCTGCTGAAGCTTTCTTT.

This clonotype has at least ten counts. The chain links TRBV29-1 to TRBJ2-1; 9 nucleotides match TRBD1. The CDR3 sequence is 14 residues long. Germline CDR1 and CDR2: SQVTM and ANQGSEA. V dropped 4 bases and J dropped 6; count of bases not matched to a gene: 7. CDR3 coding DNA: TGCAGCGTTGTTAGGACAGGGGTTTCCAATGAGCAGTTCTTC. It is translated as CSVVRTGVSNEQFF.

This clonotype showed up many times. The chain couples TRBV7-9 to TRBJ2-5; no firm D call. This CDR3 is built from 14 residues. From germline, CDR1 is SEHNR and CDR2 FQNEAQ (reference sequence). V lost 2 bases to trimming and J lost 4 bases, with 11 bases between them. The CDR3 sequence: CASSLTPFRETQYF. Written as DNA, the CDR3 is TGTGCCAGCAGCTTAACCCCGTTCAGAGAGACCCAGTACTTC.

This clonotype has only a few counts. The V gene is TRBV12-5, the J gene TRBJ1-5, with TRBD1 as a possible D gene (5 bases). CDR1 is LGHNT and CDR2 is FRNRAP in the germline V gene. V was pared by 0 bases and J by 2 bases, with 11 bases between. The CDR3 is 16 residues long. CDR3 sequence: CASGLVPSTGNQPQHF. The CDR3 bases are TGTGCTAGTGGTTTGGTTCCCTCGACAGGCAATCAGCCCCAGCATTTT.

Only a few counts were recorded for this clonotype. The chain is built from TRBV5-1 and TRBJ2-1; D perhaps matches TRBD2 (6 bases). Trimming took off 0 bases at V and 7 bases at J, with 23 bases between the two ends. The length of the CDR3 is 18 residues. Germline loops: CDR1 SGHRS, CDR2 YFSETQ. The CDR3 DNA reads as TGCGCCAGCAGCTTGGGCCCGATTATCCCGGGAGTCGATAATGAGCAGTTCTTC. It translates to CASSLGPIIPGVDNEQFF.

This clonotype was observed at least ten times. This chain connects TRBV7-2 to TRBJ2-3; no clear D. CDR3 length: 14 amino acids. Germline values: CDR1 SGHTA, CDR2 FQGNSA. Between the trimmed V and J ends, which lost 0 bases and 0 bases, there was a span of 4 bases. In DNA form, the CDR3 reads TGTGCCAGCAGCTTAGCCGCTAGCACAGATACGCAGTATTTT. Translating it yields CASSLAASTDTQYF.

There are many counts of this clonotype. The V call is TRBV10-3, the J call TRBJ2-1; no clear D. Trimming removed 2 bases from V and 7 bases from J, with 9 bases in between. CDR1 ENHRY and CDR2 SYGVKD come from the germline V gene. The length of the CDR3 is 13 residues. DNA for the CDR3: TGTGCCATCAGTGAGGAATGGCGGAATGAGCAGTTCTTC. Protein: CAISEEWRNEQFF.

This clonotype was found many times. The rearrangement links TRBV25-1 to TRBJ2-2; D uncertain. The germline V gene has CDR1 MGHDK and CDR2 SYGVNS. CDR3 size: 14 residues. Between the trimmed V and J ends, which lost 1 base and 3 bases, there was a span of 6 bases. Here the CDR3 DNA reads TGTGCCAGCAGTGAATCTGGGGACACCGGGGAGCTGTTTTTT. It codes for CASSESGDTGELFF.